This TCR beta chain is from a study of identical twins. General study findings and limits: Invariant MAIT and iNKT cells could partly confound zero-insertion analyses.

This clonotype was seen many times. The antigen is undetermined. The CDR3 has 16 residues. Germline V lookup: CDR1 SGHRS, CDR2 YFSETQ. The ends lost 2 bases at V and 0 bases at J; junction bases unmatched: 5. MiXCR, applied by TCRdb to the 5' RACE reads, yields one record per CDR3 protein. The data contain more than 250,000 distinct CDR3 sequences, approximately 8% of them singletons. The same data also contributed to another study, on yellow fever vaccine responses in identical twins.

The TCR originated in a woman under 30 in good health. The rearrangement links TRBV5-1 to TRBJ1-2; TRBD1 matches 9 bases. The sample comprised memory (CD45RO+) T cells sorted from blood. Here the CDR3 reads CASSFARDRANYGYTF. DNA of the CDR3: TGCGCCAGCAGCTTTGCCCGGGACAGGGCTAACTATGGCTACACCTTC.